The 27 T cell receptor beta chains in this list originate from one sample, sequenced in a study of shared clonotypes between healthy human individuals. Naivety among CD8 cells was defined by CD45RO negativity and positive CCR7 selection, thereby excluding terminally differentiated effector memory CD45RA+ cells. The table came from immunoSEQ multiplex PCR; TCRdb's copy has only in-frame clones and leaves some out. Among some 2,000,000 clones, 85% to 95% were seen once, and the ten largest hold 1.1%. Sequencing was performed on naive CD8+ T cells sorted from blood. The source of these receptors is a man aged 18 to 29 in good health.

A note on this clone: One end of the junction is discordant with germline, which a read error may explain. The chain couples TRBV7-7 to TRBJ1-2; D unresolved. The CDR3 covers 13 residues. CDR1 and CDR2 (germline): SSHAT, FNYEAQ (reference sequence). The CDR3, as DNA: TGTGCTAGCAGCTTCGGACGAAACTATGGCTACACCTTC. This sequence encodes CASSFGRNYGYTF.

The gene calls are TRBV4-1 and TRBJ2-1, with 10 bases identical to TRBD1. The germline CDR1 and CDR2 sequences are MGHRA and YSYEKL. J lost 7 bases, V lost 3 bases, and 9 bases had no gene match. This CDR3 comprises 16 residues. CDR3: CASSHSKGTGENEQFF. CDR3 bases: TGCGCCAGCAGCCACTCCAAGGGGACAGGGGAGAATGAGCAGTTCTTC.

The chain joins TRBV19 to TRBJ2-2, with D perhaps matching TRBD1 or TRBD2 (5 bases each). V was shortened by 6 bases and J by 4 bases, with 12 bases between the two germline ends. This CDR3 is built from 14 residues. The germline V gene has CDR1 LNHDA and CDR2 SQIVND (reference sequence). CDR3 sequence: CASSPGTVTGELFF. The DNA of the CDR3 is TGTGCCAGTAGCCCCGGGACGGTCACCGGGGAGCTGTTTTTT.

The CDR3 DNA sequence: TGTGCCAGCAGCTTAATGGGTAGCGGTTCCACAGATACGCAGTATTTT. Translated: CASSLMGSGSTDTQYF. This chain links TRBV11-3 with TRBJ2-3, with a possible D match to TRBD2 (6 bases). This CDR3 contains 16 residues. Germline CDR1 reads SGHNT; CDR2 reads YENEEA. The V gene lost 2 bases and the J gene lost 2 bases, with 14 bases spanning the gap.

The rearrangement joins TRBV2 to TRBJ1-2, with TRBD1 as a possible D gene (6 bases). Germline lookup yields CDR1 SNHLY and CDR2 FYNNEI. The CDR3 runs 15 residues. Between the trimmed V and J ends, which lost 7 bases and 2 bases, there was a span of 17 bases. Here the CDR3 reads CASTTGWGANYGYTF. DNA of the CDR3: TGTGCCAGCACCACTGGATGGGGGGCGAACTATGGCTACACCTTC.

The chain joins TRBV30 to TRBJ2-7; no firm D call. Trimming cost V 1 base and J 5 bases, with 12 bases left between them. CDR1 GTSNPN and CDR2 SVGIG come from the germline V gene (reference sequence). The length of the CDR3 is 13 residues. The CDR3 coding sequence is TGTGCCTGGAGTGGACATCCTAGTAACGAGCAGTACTTC. It codes for CAWSGHPSNEQYF.

The sample holds one count of this clone. The J gene is TRBJ2-3, the V gene TRBV11-2; TRBD1 agrees at 8 bases. After removal of 5 bases from V and 4 bases from J, the junction contained 8 bases not matched to a gene. CDR1 is SGHAT and CDR2 is FQNNGV in the germline V gene. The CDR3 is made up of 15 amino acids. The CDR3 spells CASSVTPGGADTQYF. CDR3 sequence (DNA): TGTGCCAGCAGCGTTACTCCAGGGGGCGCAGATACGCAGTATTTT.

The gene calls are TRBV13 and TRBJ2-7; 7 bases line up with TRBD1. V gave up 5 bases and J gave up 3 bases; unmatched junction bases: 7. The CDR3 contains 14 residues. Per germline, CDR1 PRHDT and CDR2 FYEKMQ (reference sequence). The CDR3 nucleotides read TGTGCCAGCAGCGCCCGGGACAGTTTCTACGAGCAGTACTTC. It yields the protein CASSARDSFYEQYF.

The gene calls are TRBV12-5 and TRBJ2-7; 7 positions agree with TRBD1. Trimming removed 5 bases from V and 2 bases from J; junction bases left unmatched: 6. Germline V gene sequence: CDR1 LGHNT, CDR2 FRNRAP. This CDR3 region has 14 residues. This CDR3 is CASGRAGTAYEQYF. As DNA, the CDR3 is TGTGCTAGTGGTAGGGCCGGGACAGCCTACGAGCAGTACTTC.

The CDR3 spells CASSLERTGYGYTF. The CDR3 coding sequence is TGTGCCAGCAGTTTAGAGAGGACAGGGTATGGCTACACCTTC. V and J are TRBV27 and TRBJ1-2; 8 nucleotides agree with TRBD1. The germline gives CDR1 MNHEY, CDR2 SMNVEV (reference sequence). The CDR3 runs to 14 residues. The junction had 4 bases not matched to a gene; V was cut back by 2 bases and J by 5 bases.

As concerns this clone: Within the sample, other DNA sequences also encode this same CDR3. The rearrangement joins TRBV19 to TRBJ2-7; 7 bases fit TRBD2. The ends lost 5 bases at V and 0 bases at J; junction bases unmatched: 1. Germline assignment: CDR1 LNHDA and CDR2 SQIVND (reference sequence). This CDR3 region has 13 residues. CDR3 nucleotides: TGTGCCAGTAGTCCGGGGGGCTCCTACGAGCAGTACTTC. Amino acid sequence: CASSPGGSYEQYF.

The chain couples TRBV5-6 to TRBJ1-6; D may be TRBD1 (5 bases). V dropped 1 base and J dropped 15 bases, with 11 bases sitting between them. Germline V gives CDR1 SGHDT, CDR2 YYEEEE. The CDR3 runs to 12 residues. CDR3 in amino acids: CASSLSAGLLHF. CDR3 DNA sequence: TGTGCCAGCAGCTTGTCGGCAGGGCTCCTCCACTTT.

Details on this clone: At the DNA level, this CDR3 is encoded by other sequences in the same sample as well. This chain joins TRBV7-9 and TRBJ1-6; D is unclear. The germline V gene has CDR1 SEHNR and CDR2 FQNEAQ (reference sequence). With 3 bases removed from V and 8 bases from J, the gap between germline ends came to 5 bases. The CDR3 has 12 residues. The CDR3 loop is CASSFWDSPLHF. The CDR3 coding sequence is TGTGCCAGCAGCTTTTGGGATTCACCCCTCCACTTT.

The rearrangement joins TRBV2 to TRBJ2-1; TRBD1 matches 7 bases. After removal of 5 bases from V and 0 bases from J, the junction contained 19 bases not matched to a gene. CDR1 and CDR2 from the germline V gene are SNHLY and FYNNEI. The CDR3 extends over 20 amino acids. Here the CDR3 DNA reads TGTGCCAGCAGTACCTCAGGGGGTTCCCCCCCGCTTAGCTCCTACAATGAGCAGTTCTTC. This codes for CASSTSGGSPPLSSYNEQFF.

The J gene is TRBJ2-1, the V gene TRBV6-1, with D perhaps TRBD2 (5 bases). Germline loops: CDR1 MNHNS, CDR2 SASEGT. The CDR3 runs 15 residues. The V end was cut by 4 bases, the J end by 7 bases, with 17 bases between. CDR3 sequence (DNA): TGTGCCAGCAGTGGGCCAAGAGGGTACGGAAATGAGCAGTTCTTC. It is translated as CASSGPRGYGNEQFF.

This chain links TRBV27 with TRBJ1-2; perhaps TRBD1 as D (5 bases). The CDR3 is 16 amino acids. Germline assignment: CDR1 MNHEY and CDR2 SMNVEV (reference sequence). Trimming pared 3 bases from V and 8 bases from J, leaving 22 bases between. The CDR3 coding sequence is TGTGCCAGCAGTTTTCTACGGGACTCCACTCCTGGGGGCTACACCTTC. This translates into CASSFLRDSTPGGYTF.

Regarding this clone: Mismatch with germline at one junction end may stem from a read error. The chain links TRBV6-1 to TRBJ2-5, with no clear D. The J call may be mistaken, given a closer DNA end match to TRBJ2-7. The CDR3 is 13 residues long. Germline CDR1 reads MNHNS; CDR2 reads SASEGT. The CDR3 region has the DNA TGTGCCAGCAATGAAATTGGGTCCTACGAGCAGTACTTC. Translating gives CASNEIGSYEQYF.

The chain uses TRBV7-9 and TRBJ2-1, with TRBD2 matching over 13 bases. The CDR3 is 14 residues long. The ends lost 5 bases at V and 12 bases at J; junction bases unmatched: 7. The germline gives CDR1 SEHNR, CDR2 FQNEAQ (reference sequence). The CDR3 DNA follows: TGTGCCAGCAGCCCTACTAGCGGGGGGGCCGCGCAGTTCTTC. Amino acid sequence: CASSPTSGGAAQFF.

The rearrangement joins TRBV27 to TRBJ1-2, with D perhaps matching TRBD1 (6 bases). V was cut by 2 bases and J by 4 bases, with 14 bases left in between. Germline CDR1 reads MNHEY; CDR2 reads SMNVEV (reference sequence). This CDR3 region has 15 residues. The chain's CDR3 is CASSLTGSFVYGYTF. In DNA, the CDR3 is TGTGCCAGCAGTTTAACAGGGAGCTTCGTCTATGGCTACACCTTC.

V gene TRBV5-6 combines with J gene TRBJ2-1; TRBD2 matches at 16 bases. V gave up 10 bases and J gave up 1 base; unmatched junction bases: 14. The CDR3 extends over 19 amino acids. The V gene's germline CDR1 is SGHDT and CDR2 YYEEEE. CDR3 amino acids: CAAARMGLAGGLSYNEQFF. The CDR3 DNA sequence: TGTGCCGCCGCCAGAATGGGACTAGCGGGAGGGCTATCCTACAATGAGCAGTTCTTC.

The V gene is TRBV5-1, the J gene TRBJ2-5; D uncertain. The CDR3 sequence is 14 residues long. The V end lost 2 bases, the J end lost 3 bases, and 11 bases lay between the germline ends. The germline CDR1 and CDR2 sequences are SGHRS and YFSETQ. The CDR3 here is CASSLRQVKETQYF. DNA of the CDR3: TGCGCCAGCAGCTTACGTCAGGTCAAAGAGACCCAGTACTTC. The full variable domain, its missing parts supplied by reference TRBV5-1 and TRBJ2-5, is KAGVTQTPRYLIKTRGQQVTLSCSPISGHRSVSWYQQTPGQGLQFLFEYFSETQRNKGNFPGRFSGRQFSNSRSEMNVSTLELGDSALYLCASSLRQVKETQYFGPGTRLLVL.

Of note for this clone: This could be a read error, since a much larger clone is one nucleotide away. The same CDR3 is also encoded by other DNA sequences in this sample. CDR3 nucleotides: TGTGCCAGCAGCGCCTCCTACGAGCAGTACTTC. Translated, it gives CASSASYEQYF. The chain links TRBV7-8 to TRBJ2-7; the D is unclear. This CDR3 has 11 amino acids. Germline loops: CDR1 SGHVS, CDR2 FQNEAQ. Trimming stripped 5 bases from V and 0 bases from J, with 2 bases between.

The CDR3 DNA follows: TGTGCCAGCAGCGTAGGTGTGACAGGGATTTACGAGCAGTACTTC. This sequence encodes CASSVGVTGIYEQYF. The V call is TRBV9, the J call TRBJ2-7; 7 bases are shared with TRBD1. V lost 0 bases, J lost 4 bases, and 7 bases stayed unmatched. The CDR3 runs 15 residues. The germline CDR1 and CDR2 sequences are SGDLS and YYNGEE.

The J gene is TRBJ2-3, the V gene TRBV30; a weak D match, TRBD1 (6 bases). Germline assignment: CDR1 GTSNPN and CDR2 SVGIG (reference sequence). Deletions cut 4 bases from V and 4 bases from J, with 12 bases between. The CDR3 is 13 amino acids. CDR3 in DNA: TGTGCCTGGACTCAGGGGTCAGCAGATACGCAGTATTTT. Amino acid sequence: CAWTQGSADTQYF.

The gene calls are TRBV27 and TRBJ1-1; 7 nucleotides line up with TRBD1. This CDR3 has 15 amino acids. CDR1 and CDR2 from the germline V gene are MNHEY and SMNVEV (reference sequence). The J segment lost 4 bases and the V segment lost 6 bases, leaving 11 bases of the junction unmatched. The CDR3 region is CASSVGTATSTEAFF. The DNA of the CDR3 is TGTGCCAGCAGCGTAGGGACAGCGACGAGCACTGAAGCTTTCTTT.

The V and J genes are TRBV2 and TRBJ2-7; 11 nucleotides match TRBD2. Germline V gene sequence: CDR1 SNHLY, CDR2 FYNNEI. The V gene end was trimmed by 4 bases and the J gene end by 6 bases; junction bases not matched to a gene: 5. The CDR3 extends over 14 amino acids. CDR3 sequence reads: CASSGLAGMVEQYF. The CDR3 DNA sequence: TGTGCCAGCAGTGGACTAGCGGGGATGGTCGAGCAGTACTTC.

The chain links TRBV19 to TRBJ2-2; 11 bases are a match to TRBD1. The V and J ends lost 10 bases and 4 bases, in that order; junction bases with no gene match: 17. Germline lookup yields CDR1 LNHDA and CDR2 SQIVND (reference sequence). The CDR3 covers 18 residues. CDR3 bases: TGTGCCACCTATACACCCCCCGGGACAGGGGGATCCACCGGGGAGCTGTTTTTT. Its protein is CATYTPPGTGGSTGELFF.